Below, 8 T cell receptor beta chains from the same sample are listed, as sequenced in a study of T cell clonotyping in hematopoietic cell transplantation. TCRdb keeps only in-frame clones here, not all; method: immunoSEQ multiplex PCR. The profile shows approximately 20,000 clones, around four fifths of them singletons. The material sequenced was peripheral blood mononuclear cells. Receptors were obtained from a man aged 55 to 70 in good health. Some clones in this sample may be carry-over from other donors' samples.

The CDR3 region is CASSAPGLAGHEQFF. The CDR3 DNA reads as TGTGCCAGCAGCGCCCCGGGACTAGCGGGCCATGAGCAGTTCTTC. The chain uses TRBV7-9 and TRBJ2-1; 12 positions match TRBD2. V lost 5 bases and J lost 8; bases outside the gene matches: 7. Germline V gene lookup returns CDR1 SEHNR and CDR2 FQNEAQ (reference sequence). The CDR3 is 15 amino acids.

V usage is TRBV6-1 and J usage is TRBJ1-5, with 10 bases lining up with TRBD1. This CDR3 comprises 15 residues. The germline V gene encodes CDR1 MNHNS and CDR2 SASEGT. Germline trimming cut 6 bases from V and 4 bases from J; bases unmatched to any gene: 6. The CDR3 here is CASSRRDRGNQPQHF. As DNA, the CDR3 is TGTGCCAGCAGCCGCAGGGACAGGGGTAATCAGCCCCAGCATTTT.

This clone showed up just a few times. The rearrangement links TRBV13 to TRBJ1-5, with D possibly being TRBD1 (5 bases). Per the germline V gene, CDR1 is PRHDT and CDR2 is FYEKMQ (reference sequence). The CDR3 is 15 amino acids. The ends were cut back, 0 bases at V and 6 bases at J, with 12 bases in the middle. CDR3 protein: CASSLGRGRGQPQHF. CDR3 coding DNA: TGTGCCAGCAGCTTAGGCCGGGGGAGAGGTCAGCCCCAGCATTTT.

This clone was observed a few times. The J gene is TRBJ1-2, the V gene TRBV5-4; tentatively, D is TRBD1 (6 bases). Trimming removed 3 bases from V and 4 bases from J, with 13 bases in between. The CDR3 has 14 amino acids. Per the germline V gene, CDR1 is SGHNT and CDR2 is YYREEE (reference sequence). The CDR3 DNA follows: TGTGCCAGCAGCTCACAGGGATTAGTCTATGGCTACACCTTC. Protein: CASSSQGLVYGYTF.

The chain couples TRBV30 to TRBJ1-1, with D unresolved. V lost 4 bases to trimming and J lost 1 base, with 10 bases between them. The CDR3 runs to 13 residues. Germline V gene data show CDR1 as GTSNPN and CDR2 as SVGIG (reference sequence). The CDR3 region has the DNA TGTGCCTGGAAAGGCAGAGCGAACACTGAAGCTTTCTTT. Translating gives CAWKGRANTEAFF. Combining the CDR3 with reference TRBV30 and TRBJ1-1 gives the whole variable domain SQTIHQWPATLVQPVGSPLSLECTVEGTSNPNLYWYRQAAGRGLQLLFYSVGIGQISSEVPQNLSASRPQDRQFILSSKKLLLSDSGFYLCAWKGRANTEAFFGQGTRLTVV.

The rearrangement joins TRBV29-1 to TRBJ1-2, with 9 bases fitting TRBD1. CDR3 length: 14 residues. In germline, CDR1 is SQVTM, CDR2 ANQGSEA. With V trimmed by 5 bases and J by 7 bases, 11 bases remained unmatched. In DNA form, the CDR3 reads TGCAGCGTTCGAATTACAGGGGGCCTAGGTGGCTACACCTTC. This encodes CSVRITGGLGGYTF.

The sample holds one count of this clone. The V gene is TRBV5-1, the J gene TRBJ1-2, with 12 bases aligning to TRBD1. Germline-derived CDR1 and CDR2 are SGHRS and YFSETQ. This CDR3 is 14 amino acids long. V was clipped by 4 bases and J by 4 bases; unmatched bases: 2. CDR3 protein: CASSGTGGSYGYTF. The CDR3 DNA sequence: TGCGCCAGCAGCGGGACAGGGGGCAGCTATGGCTACACCTTC.

This clone came up once. This chain uses TRBV30 with TRBJ2-7; D possibly corresponds to TRBD1 (5 bases). The CDR3 length is 17 residues. Germline CDR1 and CDR2: GTSNPN and SVGIG (reference sequence). V was pared by 2 bases and J by 3 bases, with 23 bases between. The CDR3 region has the DNA TGTGCCTGGAGTCCTTTCTCAGGGCCCTTCTCCCACTACGAGCAGTACTTC. Its protein is CAWSPFSGPFSHYEQYF.